The TCR beta chain under discussion was sequenced for a study of T cell changes during pregnancy in multiple sclerosis. This CDR3 is built from 14 residues. Deletions cut 0 bases from V and 8 bases from J, with 13 bases between. Germline values: CDR1 MNHNY, CDR2 SVGAGI (reference sequence). Sequenced by immunoSEQ multiplex PCR; TCRdb stores in-frame clones only, minus some. Of roughly 66,000 clones in the sample, about 90% were seen once. V is TRBV6-6 and J is TRBJ1-2, with D hard to call. The input for sequencing was peripheral blood, taken in the first trimester of pregnancy. The sequence came from a female donor with multiple sclerosis, enrolled in a pregnancy study. The CDR3 loop is CASSYSTDFVGYTF. In DNA form, the CDR3 reads TGTGCCAGCAGTTACTCGACGGACTTCGTAGGCTACACCTTC.